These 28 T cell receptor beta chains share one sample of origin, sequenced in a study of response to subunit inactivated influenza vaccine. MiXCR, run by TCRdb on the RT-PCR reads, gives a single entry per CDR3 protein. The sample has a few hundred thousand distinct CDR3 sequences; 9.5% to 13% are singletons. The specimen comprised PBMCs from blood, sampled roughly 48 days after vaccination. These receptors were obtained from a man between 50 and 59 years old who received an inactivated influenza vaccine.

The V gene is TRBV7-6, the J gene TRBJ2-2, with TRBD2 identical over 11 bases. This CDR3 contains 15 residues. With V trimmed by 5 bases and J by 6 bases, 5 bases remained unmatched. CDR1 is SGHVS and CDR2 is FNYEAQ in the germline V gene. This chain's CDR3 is CASSLTSGEAGELFF. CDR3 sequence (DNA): TGTGCCAGCAGCCTGACTAGCGGGGAAGCCGGGGAGCTGTTTTTT. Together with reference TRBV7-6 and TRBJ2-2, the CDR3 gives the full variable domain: GAGVSQSPRYKVTKRGQDVALRCDPISGHVSLYWYRQALGQGPEFLTYFNYEAQQDKSGLPNDRFSAERPEGSISTLTIQRTEQRDSAMYRCASSLTSGEAGELFFGEGSRLTVL.

Here the CDR3 DNA reads TGTGCCAGCAGCGTAGAGGCAGGGGGGTACTCGAACACCGGGGAGCTGTTTTTT. Protein: CASSVEAGGYSNTGELFF. The chain combines TRBV9 with TRBJ2-2, with D maybe TRBD1 (7 bases). The CDR3 spans 18 residues. Trimming removed 0 bases from V and 0 bases from J, with 15 bases in between. The germline V gene has CDR1 SGDLS and CDR2 YYNGEE.

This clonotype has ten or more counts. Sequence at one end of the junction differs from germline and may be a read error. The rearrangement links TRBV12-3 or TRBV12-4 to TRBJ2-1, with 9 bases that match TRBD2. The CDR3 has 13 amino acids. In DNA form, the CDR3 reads TGTGCCAGCAGTCTAGCGGGGTTTGATGAGCAGTTCTTC. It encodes CASSLAGFDEQFF.

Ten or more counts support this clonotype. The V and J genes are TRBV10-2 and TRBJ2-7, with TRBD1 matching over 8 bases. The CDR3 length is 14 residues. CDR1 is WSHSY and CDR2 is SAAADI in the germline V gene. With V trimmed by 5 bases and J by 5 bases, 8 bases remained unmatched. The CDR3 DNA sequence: TGCGCCAGCAGTATAACAGGGGGTAGGGACGAGCAGTACTTC. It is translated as CASSITGGRDEQYF.

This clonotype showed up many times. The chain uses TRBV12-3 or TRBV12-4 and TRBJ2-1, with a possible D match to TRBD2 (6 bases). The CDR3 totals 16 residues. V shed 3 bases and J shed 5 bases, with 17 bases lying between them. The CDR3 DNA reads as TGTGCCAGCAGTTTCCCGGGACTTCTAACTCACAATGAGCAGTTCTTC. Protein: CASSFPGLLTHNEQFF.

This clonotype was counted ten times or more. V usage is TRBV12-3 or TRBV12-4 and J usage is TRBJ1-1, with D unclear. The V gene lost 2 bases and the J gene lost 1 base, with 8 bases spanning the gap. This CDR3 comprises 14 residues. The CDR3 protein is CASSLQEGNTEAFF. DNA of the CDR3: TGTGCCAGCAGTTTACAGGAGGGGAACACTGAAGCTTTCTTT.

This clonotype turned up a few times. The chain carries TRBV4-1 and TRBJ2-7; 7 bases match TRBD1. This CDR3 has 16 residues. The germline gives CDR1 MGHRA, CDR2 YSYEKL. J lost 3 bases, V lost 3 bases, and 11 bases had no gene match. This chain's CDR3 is CASSQGDSVYFYEQYF. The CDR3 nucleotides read TGCGCCAGCAGCCAGGGGGACAGTGTATATTTCTACGAGCAGTACTTC.

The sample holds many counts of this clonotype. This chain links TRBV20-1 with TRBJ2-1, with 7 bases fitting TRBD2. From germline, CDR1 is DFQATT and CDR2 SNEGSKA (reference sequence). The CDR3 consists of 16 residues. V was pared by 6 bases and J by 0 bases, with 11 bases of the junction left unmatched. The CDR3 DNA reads TGCAGTGCCGCTCCAAGCGGGGCCTACTCCTACAATGAGCAGTTCTTC. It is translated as CSAAPSGAYSYNEQFF.

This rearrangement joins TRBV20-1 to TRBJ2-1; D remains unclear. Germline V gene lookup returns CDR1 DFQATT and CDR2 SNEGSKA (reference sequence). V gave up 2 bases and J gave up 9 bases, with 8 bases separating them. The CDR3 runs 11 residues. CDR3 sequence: CSARLVPEQFF. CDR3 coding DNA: TGCAGTGCTAGACTAGTTCCTGAGCAGTTCTTC.

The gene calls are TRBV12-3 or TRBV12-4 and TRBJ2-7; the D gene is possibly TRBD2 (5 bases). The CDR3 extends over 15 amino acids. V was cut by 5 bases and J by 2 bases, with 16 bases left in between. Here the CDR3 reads CASSPSGLPPYEQYF. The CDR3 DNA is TGTGCCAGCAGTCCGAGTGGACTTCCCCCCTACGAGCAGTACTTC.

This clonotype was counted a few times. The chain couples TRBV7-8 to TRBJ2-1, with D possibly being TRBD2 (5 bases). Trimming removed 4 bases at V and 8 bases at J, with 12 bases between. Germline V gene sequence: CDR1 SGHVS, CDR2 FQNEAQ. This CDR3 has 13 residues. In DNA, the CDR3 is TGTGCCAGCAGCTCCCGGGAAACCCATGAGCAGTTCTTC. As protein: CASSSRETHEQFF.

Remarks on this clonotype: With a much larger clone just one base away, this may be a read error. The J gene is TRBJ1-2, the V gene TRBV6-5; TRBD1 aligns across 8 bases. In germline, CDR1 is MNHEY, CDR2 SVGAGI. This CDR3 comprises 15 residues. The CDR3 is CDSSYGARGQGGYTF. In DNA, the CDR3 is TGTGACAGCAGTTACGGGGCCAGGGGGCAAGGGGGCTACACCTTC.

CDR3 sequence reads: CASSLVGVVYEQFF. As DNA, the CDR3 is TGTGCCAGCAGCTTAGTTGGGGTGGTCTATGAGCAGTTCTTC. This chain joins TRBV7-9 and TRBJ2-1; D remains ambiguous. CDR1 and CDR2 (germline): SEHNR, FQNEAQ (reference sequence). The CDR3 is 14 residues long. Trimming took 1 base from V and 8 from J, leaving 12 bases between them.

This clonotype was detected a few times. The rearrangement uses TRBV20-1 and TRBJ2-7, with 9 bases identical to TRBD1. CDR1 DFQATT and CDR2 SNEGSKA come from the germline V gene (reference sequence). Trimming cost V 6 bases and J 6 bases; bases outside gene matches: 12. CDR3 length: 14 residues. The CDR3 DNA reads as TGCAGTGCCATTACTAGGACAGGGGAAAGCGAGCAGTACTTC. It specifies CSAITRTGESEQYF.

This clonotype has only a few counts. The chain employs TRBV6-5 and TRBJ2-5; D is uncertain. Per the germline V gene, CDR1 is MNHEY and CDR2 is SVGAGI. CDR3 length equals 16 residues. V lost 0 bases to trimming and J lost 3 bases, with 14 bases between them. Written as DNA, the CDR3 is TGTGCCAGCAGTTACTCGTGGTTGGGAAGTAAAGAGACCCAGTACTTC. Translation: CASSYSWLGSKETQYF.

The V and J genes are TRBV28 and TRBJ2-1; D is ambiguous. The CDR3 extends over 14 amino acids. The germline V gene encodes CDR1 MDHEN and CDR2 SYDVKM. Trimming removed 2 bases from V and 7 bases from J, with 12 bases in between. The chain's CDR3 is CASSLKGSLNEQFF. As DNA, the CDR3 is TGTGCCAGCAGTTTAAAGGGTTCCCTTAATGAGCAGTTCTTC.

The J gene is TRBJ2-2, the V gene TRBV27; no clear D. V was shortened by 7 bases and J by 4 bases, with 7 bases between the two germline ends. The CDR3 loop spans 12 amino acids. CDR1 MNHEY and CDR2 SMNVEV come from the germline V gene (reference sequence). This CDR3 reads CASTSGTGELFF. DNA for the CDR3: TGTGCCAGCACCTCCGGCACCGGGGAGCTGTTTTTT.

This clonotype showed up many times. The CDR3 DNA reads as TGTGCCAGCAGCGTCGGTGGCGAGCAGTACTTC. Translated: CASSVGGEQYF. This chain joins TRBV7-2 and TRBJ2-7; no firm D call. The CDR3 is 11 residues long. V was cut by 5 bases and J by 6 bases, with 8 bases left in between. The V gene's germline CDR1 is SGHTA and CDR2 FQGNSA.

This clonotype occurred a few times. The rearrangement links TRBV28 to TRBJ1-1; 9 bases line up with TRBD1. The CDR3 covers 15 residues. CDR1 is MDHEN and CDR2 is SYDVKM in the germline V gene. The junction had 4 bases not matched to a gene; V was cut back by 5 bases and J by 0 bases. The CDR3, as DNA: TGTGCCAGCAGTCCGGACAGGGGCATGAACACTGAAGCTTTCTTT. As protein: CASSPDRGMNTEAFF. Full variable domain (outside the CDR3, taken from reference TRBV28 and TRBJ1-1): DVKVTQSSRYLVKRTGEKVFLECVQDMDHENMFWYRQDPGLGLRLIYFSYDVKMKEKGDIPEGYSVSREKKERFSLILESASTNQTSMYLCASSPDRGMNTEAFFGQGTRLTVV.

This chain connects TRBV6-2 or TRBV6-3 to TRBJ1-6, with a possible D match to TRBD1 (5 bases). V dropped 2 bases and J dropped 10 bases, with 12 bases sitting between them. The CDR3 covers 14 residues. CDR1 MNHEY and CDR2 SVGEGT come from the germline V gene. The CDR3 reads CASSYDSYYSPLHF. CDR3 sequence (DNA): TGTGCCAGCAGTTACGACAGTTACTACTCACCCCTCCACTTT.

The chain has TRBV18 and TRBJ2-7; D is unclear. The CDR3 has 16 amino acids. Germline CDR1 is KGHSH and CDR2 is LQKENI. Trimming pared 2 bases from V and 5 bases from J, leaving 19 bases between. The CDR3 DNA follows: TGTGCCAGCTCACCAACTTCCGGGCAGGCTGGTGACGAGCAGTACTTC. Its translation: CASSPTSGQAGDEQYF. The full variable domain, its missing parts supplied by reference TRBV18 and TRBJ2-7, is NAGVMQNPRHLVRRRGQEARLRCSPMKGHSHVYWYRQLPEEGLKFMVYLQKENIIDESGMPKERFSAEFPKEGPSILRIQQVVRGDSAAYFCASSPTSGQAGDEQYFGPGTRLTVT.

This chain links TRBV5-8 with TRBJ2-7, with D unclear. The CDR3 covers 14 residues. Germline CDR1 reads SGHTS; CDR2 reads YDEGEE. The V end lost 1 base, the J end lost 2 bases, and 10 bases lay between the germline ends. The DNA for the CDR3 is TGTGCCAGCAGCTTGCCGGAACTCACCTACGAGCAGTACTTC. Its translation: CASSLPELTYEQYF.

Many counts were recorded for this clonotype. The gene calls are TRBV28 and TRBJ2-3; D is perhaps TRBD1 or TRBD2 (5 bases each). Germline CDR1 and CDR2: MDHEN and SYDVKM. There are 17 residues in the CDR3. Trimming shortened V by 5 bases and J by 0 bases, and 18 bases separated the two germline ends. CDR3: CASSPGREKGSTDTQYF. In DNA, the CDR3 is TGTGCCAGCAGTCCGGGACGCGAAAAAGGGAGCACAGATACGCAGTATTTT.

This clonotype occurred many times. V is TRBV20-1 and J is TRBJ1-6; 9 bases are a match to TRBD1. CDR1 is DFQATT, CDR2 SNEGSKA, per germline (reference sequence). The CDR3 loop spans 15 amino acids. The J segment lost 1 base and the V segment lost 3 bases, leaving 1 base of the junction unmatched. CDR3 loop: CSARDRGSYNSPLHF. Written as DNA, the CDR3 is TGCAGTGCTAGGGACAGGGGATCCTATAATTCACCCCTCCACTTT.

CDR3 region: CASSLTSMNQPQHF. The CDR3 DNA reads TGTGCCAGCAGCTTAACTAGCATGAATCAGCCCCAGCATTTT. This chain uses TRBV7-2 with TRBJ1-5, with D uncertain. V was trimmed by 2 bases and J by 4 bases, leaving 9 bases between them. The CDR3 has 14 residues. Germline V gene lookup returns CDR1 SGHTA and CDR2 FQGNSA.

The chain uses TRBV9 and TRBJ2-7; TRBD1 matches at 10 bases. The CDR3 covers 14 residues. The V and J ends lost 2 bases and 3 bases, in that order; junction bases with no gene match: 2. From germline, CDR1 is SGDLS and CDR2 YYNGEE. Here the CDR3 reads CASSVGQGVYEQYF. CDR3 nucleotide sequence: TGTGCCAGCAGCGTTGGACAGGGGGTCTACGAGCAGTACTTC.

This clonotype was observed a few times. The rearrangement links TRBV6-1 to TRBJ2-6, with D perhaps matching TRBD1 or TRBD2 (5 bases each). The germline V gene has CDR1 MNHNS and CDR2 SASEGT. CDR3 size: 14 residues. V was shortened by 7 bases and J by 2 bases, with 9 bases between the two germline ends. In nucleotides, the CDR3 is TGTGCCAGCACGGGGCTCGCTGGGGCCAACGTCCTGACTTTC. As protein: CASTGLAGANVLTF.

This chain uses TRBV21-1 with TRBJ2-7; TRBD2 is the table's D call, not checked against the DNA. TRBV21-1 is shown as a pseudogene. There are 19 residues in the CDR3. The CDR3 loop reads CASSNGPSGRSRSSYEQYF. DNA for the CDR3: TGTGCCAGCAGCAATGGCCCTAGCGGGAGGAGTCGTAGCTCCTACGAGCAGTACTTC.